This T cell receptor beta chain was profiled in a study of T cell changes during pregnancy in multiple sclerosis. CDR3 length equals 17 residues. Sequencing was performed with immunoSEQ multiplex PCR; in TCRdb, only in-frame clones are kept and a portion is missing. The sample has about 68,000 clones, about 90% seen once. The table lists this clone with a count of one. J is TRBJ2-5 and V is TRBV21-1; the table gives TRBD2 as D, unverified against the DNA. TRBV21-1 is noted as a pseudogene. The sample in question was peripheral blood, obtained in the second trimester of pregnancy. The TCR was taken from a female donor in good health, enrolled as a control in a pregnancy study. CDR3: CASSKRGLAGGGETQYF. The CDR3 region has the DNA TGTGCCAGCAGCAAACGGGGGCTAGCGGGAGGGGGGGAGACCCAGTACTTC.